Given below is one T cell receptor beta chain in context. The target antigen is unknown. These data are taken from a study of shared clonotypes between healthy human individuals. The study, taken as a whole, reports: Naive subsets typically showed greater estimated richness than memory subsets.

This CDR3 has 13 amino acids. Trimming pared 7 bases from V and 3 bases from J, leaving 11 bases between. Germline-derived CDR1 and CDR2 are SNHLY and FYNNEI. Only in-frame clones appear in the TCRdb table, and some are missing; sequencing was by immunoSEQ multiplex PCR. Of about 1,900,000 clones in the sample, roughly 95% were seen once. Naive-designated CD8 cells lacked CD45RO, were positively enriched for CCR7, and omitted terminally differentiated effector memory CD45RA+ cells. This chain joins TRBV2 and TRBJ2-3, with D unresolved. This clonotype originated in a man aged 18 to 29 in good health. Specimen: naive CD8+ T cells sorted from blood. The CDR3 spells CASNGGETDTQYF. The CDR3 region has the DNA TGTGCCAGCAATGGCGGCGAAACAGATACGCAGTATTTT. Complete variable domain (other parts from reference TRBV2 and TRBJ2-3): EPEVTQTPSHQVTQMGQEVILRCVPISNHLYFYWYRQILGQKVEFLVSFYNNEISEKSEIFDDQFSVERPDGSNFTLKIRSTKLEDSAMYFCASNGGETDTQYFGPGTRLTVL.